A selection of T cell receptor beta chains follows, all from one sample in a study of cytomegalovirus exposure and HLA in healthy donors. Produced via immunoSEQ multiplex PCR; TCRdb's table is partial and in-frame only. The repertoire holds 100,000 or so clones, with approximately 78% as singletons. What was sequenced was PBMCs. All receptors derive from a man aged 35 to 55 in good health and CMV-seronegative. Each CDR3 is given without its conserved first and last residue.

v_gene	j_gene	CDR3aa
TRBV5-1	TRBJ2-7	ASSLMLDSVGEQY
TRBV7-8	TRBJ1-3	ASSQYRRDRGHGNTIY
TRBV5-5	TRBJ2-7	ASSLVARGQGENFRDEQY
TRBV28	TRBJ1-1	ASSPRGGQGGVNTEAF
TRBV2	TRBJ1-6	ASSEEGDAYNSPLH
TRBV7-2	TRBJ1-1	ASSHQGSEAF
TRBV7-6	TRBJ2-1	ASSSDFLSYNEQF
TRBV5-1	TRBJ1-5	ASSLGGYGQPQH
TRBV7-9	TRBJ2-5	ASSFEVGGQETQY
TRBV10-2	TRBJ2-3	ASIVYGGADTQY
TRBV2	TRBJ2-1	ASSEWTSGGTEQF
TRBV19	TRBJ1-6	ASKAGWGGSPLH
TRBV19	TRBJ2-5	ASSTDRGTQETQY
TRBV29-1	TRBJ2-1	SVYGYSYNEQF
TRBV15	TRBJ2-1	ATSKNSDSLSSYNEQF
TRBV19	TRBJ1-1	ASSIEGTARGTEAF
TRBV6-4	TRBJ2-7	ASRVDDSGAYEQY
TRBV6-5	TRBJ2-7	ASRSVYEQY